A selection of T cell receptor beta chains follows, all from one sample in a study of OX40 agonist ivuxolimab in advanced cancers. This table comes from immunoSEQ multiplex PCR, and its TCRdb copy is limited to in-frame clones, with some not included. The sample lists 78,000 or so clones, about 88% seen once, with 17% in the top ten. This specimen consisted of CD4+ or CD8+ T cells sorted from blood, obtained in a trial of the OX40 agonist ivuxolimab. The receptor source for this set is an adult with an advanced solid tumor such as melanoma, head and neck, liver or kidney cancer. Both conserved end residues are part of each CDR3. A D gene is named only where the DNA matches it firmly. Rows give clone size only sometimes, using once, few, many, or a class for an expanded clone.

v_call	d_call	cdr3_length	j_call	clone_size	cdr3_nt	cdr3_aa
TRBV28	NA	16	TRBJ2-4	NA	TGTGCCAGCAGTACCCGGGGGCGGGGGGCCAAAAACATTCAGTACTTC	CASSTRGRGAKNIQYF
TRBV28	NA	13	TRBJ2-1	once	TGTGCCAGCAGGGGGCGCTCCTACAATGAGCAGTTCTTC	CASRGRSYNEQFF
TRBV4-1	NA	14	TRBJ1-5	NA	TGCGCCAGCAGGGACGTTGATAGCAATCAGCCCCAGCATTTT	CASRDVDSNQPQHF
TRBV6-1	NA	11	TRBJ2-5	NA	TGTGCCAGCAGCGCCATAGAGACCCAGTACTTC	CASSAIETQYF
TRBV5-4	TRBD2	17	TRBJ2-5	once	TGTGCCAGCAGCACCGGACTAGCGGGAGGGCCCCAAGAGACCCAGTACTTC	CASSTGLAGGPQETQYF
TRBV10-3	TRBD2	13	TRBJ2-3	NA	TGTGCCATCACGGGAGGAAGCACAGATACGCAGTATTTT	CAITGGSTDTQYF
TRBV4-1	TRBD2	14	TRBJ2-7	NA	TGCGCCAGCAGCCAGGGGCTAGCGGACTACGAGCAGTACTTC	CASSQGLADYEQYF
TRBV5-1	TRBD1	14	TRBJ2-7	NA	TGCGCCAGCAGCTTTTGGGGACAGGACTCCGAGCAGTACTTC	CASSFWGQDSEQYF
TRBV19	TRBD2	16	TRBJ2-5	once	TGTGCCAGTAGTATTAGCGGGAGGGGACTTGGGGAGACCCAGTACTTC	CASSISGRGLGETQYF
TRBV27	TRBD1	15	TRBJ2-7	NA	TGTGCCAGCAGTCTCCGGGACAGCAGGTTCTACGAGCAGTACTTC	CASSLRDSRFYEQYF
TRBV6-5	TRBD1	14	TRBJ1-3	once	TGTGCCAGCAGTTGGACAGGCTCTGGAAACACCATATATTTT	CASSWTGSGNTIYF